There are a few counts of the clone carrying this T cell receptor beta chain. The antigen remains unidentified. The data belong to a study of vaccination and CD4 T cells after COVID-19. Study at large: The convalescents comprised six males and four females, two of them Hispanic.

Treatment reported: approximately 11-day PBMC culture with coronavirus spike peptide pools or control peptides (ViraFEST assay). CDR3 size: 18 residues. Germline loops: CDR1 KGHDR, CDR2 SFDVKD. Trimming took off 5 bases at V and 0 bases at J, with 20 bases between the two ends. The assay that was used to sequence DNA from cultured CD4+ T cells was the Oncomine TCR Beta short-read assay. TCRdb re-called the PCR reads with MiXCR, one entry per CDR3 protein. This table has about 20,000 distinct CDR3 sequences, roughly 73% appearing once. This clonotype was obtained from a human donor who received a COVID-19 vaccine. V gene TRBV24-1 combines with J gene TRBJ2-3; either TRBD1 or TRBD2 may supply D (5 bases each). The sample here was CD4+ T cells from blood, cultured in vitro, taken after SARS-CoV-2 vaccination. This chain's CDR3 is CATSAFSGTPDSTDTQYF. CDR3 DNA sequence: TGTGCCACCAGTGCCTTCTCCGGGACCCCCGATAGCACAGATACGCAGTATTTT.